The text below deals with one T cell receptor (beta chain). Its specificity is not known. The data were obtained in a study of cytomegalovirus exposure and HLA in healthy donors. Study outcomes and limitations: Among the most significant clusters, several appeared linked to common viral pathogens in a later analysis. Most TCRs appeared rarely, but some public TCRs recurred in many donors.

PCR employed 60 Vbeta and 13 Jbeta primers. Per the original data handling: A later analysis tallied tens of millions of unique TCR beta chains, about 11 million of them shared. Repertoires were generated with immunoSEQ multiplex PCR, while TCRdb's copy carries only in-frame clones and drops some. V, J and clone size are those of that table, while D and trimming were read from the DNA. The profile covers about 130,000 clones, with 55% to 75% appearing a single time and 3% to 4.5% taken by the ten largest. This CDR3 comprises 18 residues. CDR1 is SGHKS, CDR2 YYEKEE, per germline (reference sequence). The ends lost 3 bases at V and 7 bases at J; junction bases unmatched: 15.

The receptor's source is a man younger than 40 in good health and CMV-seronegative. This chain connects TRBV5-5 to TRBJ2-7; 14 nucleotides line up with TRBD2. The sample was PBMCs. This CDR3 is CASSSRLAGGPAEEEQYF. The CDR3 DNA follows: TGTGCCAGCAGCTCGCGACTAGCGGGGGGGCCCGCGGAGGAAGAGCAGTACTTC.